This TCR beta chain comes out of a study of patients and donors after allogeneic stem cell transplantation. Germline CDR1 and CDR2: GTSNPN and SVGIG (reference sequence). The V gene end was trimmed by 5 bases and the J gene end by 7 bases; junction bases not matched to a gene: 6. CDR3 size: 12 residues. TCRdb processed the RT-PCR reads anew with MiXCR; each CDR3 protein has one entry. The sample has roughly 880,000 distinct CDR3 sequences; more than 15% are singletons. Material for sequencing was blood, either unsorted or a sorted T cell fraction (not recorded which). The receptor was isolated from a human donor who was either an allogeneic HSCT recipient or a stem cell or donor lymphocyte infusion donor (not recorded which). It is not recorded whose cells these are; they may come from a transplant donor. V and J are TRBV30 and TRBJ1-1, with 8 bases matching TRBD1. CDR3 DNA sequence: TGTGCCTGGGTCAGGGGGCGGGATGAAGCTTTCTTT. This sequence encodes CAWVRGRDEAFF.